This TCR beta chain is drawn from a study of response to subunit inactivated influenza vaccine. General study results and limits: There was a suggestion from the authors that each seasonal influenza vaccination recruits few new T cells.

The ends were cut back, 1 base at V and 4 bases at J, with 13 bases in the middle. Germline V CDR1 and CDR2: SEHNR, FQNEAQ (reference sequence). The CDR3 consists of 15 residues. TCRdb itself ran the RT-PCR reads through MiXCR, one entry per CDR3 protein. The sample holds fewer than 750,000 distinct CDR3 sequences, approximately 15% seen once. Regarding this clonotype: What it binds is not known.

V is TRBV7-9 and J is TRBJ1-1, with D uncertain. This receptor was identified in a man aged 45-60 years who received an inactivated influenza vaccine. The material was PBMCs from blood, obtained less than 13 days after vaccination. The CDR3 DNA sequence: TGTGCCAGCAGCTTAGGTTTAGGGATGAGCACTGAAGCTTTCTTT. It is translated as CASSLGLGMSTEAFF.